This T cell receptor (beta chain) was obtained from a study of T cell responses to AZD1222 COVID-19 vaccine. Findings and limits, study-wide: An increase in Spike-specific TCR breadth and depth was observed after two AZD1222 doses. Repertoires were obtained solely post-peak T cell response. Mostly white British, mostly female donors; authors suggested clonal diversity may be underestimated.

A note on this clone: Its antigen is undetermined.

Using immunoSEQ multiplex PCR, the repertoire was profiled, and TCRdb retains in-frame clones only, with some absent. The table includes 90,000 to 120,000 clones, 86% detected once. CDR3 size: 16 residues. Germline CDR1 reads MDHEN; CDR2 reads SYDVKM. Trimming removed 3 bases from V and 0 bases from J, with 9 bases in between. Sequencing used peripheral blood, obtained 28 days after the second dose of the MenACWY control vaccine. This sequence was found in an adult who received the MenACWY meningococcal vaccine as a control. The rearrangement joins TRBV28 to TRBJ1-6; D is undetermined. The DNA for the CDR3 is TGTGCCAGCAGTTTTGGTTCGAGCTCCTATAATTCACCCCTCCACTTT. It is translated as CASSFGSSSYNSPLHF.